The rows below give T cell receptor beta chains drawn from one sample of a study of graft-versus-host responses after intestinal transplantation. The data were produced by immunoSEQ multiplex PCR, yet TCRdb's version contains in-frame clones alone and is incomplete. This sample has 20,000 or so clones; roughly 30% occur once, and the top ten carry 7% to 9.5%. Sequenced here: alloreactive CD8+ T cells from a mixed lymphocyte reaction culture, sampled before intestinal transplant. All receptors derive from a human patient who received an intestinal transplant. CDR3s include the opening cysteine and the closing phenylalanine or tryptophan. D genes are given only for firm matches. Only some rows state a clone size, as once, few, many or a class for expanded clones.

TRBJ2-1 | NA | TRBV6-6 | few | CASGSPDVGQFF
TRBJ2-3 | NA | TRBV29-1 | NA | CSVDRQGTDTQYF
TRBJ2-1 | NA | TRBV2 | medium-sized | CASSEGGSGQYNEQFF
TRBJ2-7 | NA | TRBV19 | NA | CASSMIGSGQIADYEQYF
TRBJ2-7 | TRBD2 | TRBV13 | NA | CASSQGREGLYEQYF
TRBJ1-5 | NA | TRBV2 | NA | CASSVRQDYRQPQHF
TRBJ2-1 | NA | TRBV29-1 | NA | CSVLLGNEQFF
TRBJ1-2 | NA | TRBV13 | NA | CASSLGSVFHGYTF
TRBJ2-5 | TRBD2 | TRBV5-1 | few | CASSLLLAGVETQYF
TRBJ1-1 | NA | TRBV19 | few | CASRDYTEAFF
TRBJ2-7 | NA | TRBV2 | medium-sized | CASSEAGHEQYF
TRBJ2-2 | NA | TRBV2 | once | CASSSPVRLALPGELFF
TRBJ2-7 | NA | TRBV7-2 | NA | CASSQGGTYYEQYF
TRBJ2-1 | NA | TRBV7-6 | few | CASSLLSHNEQFF
TRBJ2-1 | NA | TRBV5-1 | medium-sized | CASTLVLDDYNEQFF
TRBJ2-5 | NA | TRBV9 | few | CASSANRGLQETQYF
TRBJ2-3 | TRBD2 | TRBV5-1 | few | CASSLFKGLAGATTDTQYF
TRBJ1-6 | NA | TRBV6-5 | medium-sized | CASGAFNSPLHF
TRBJ2-1 | TRBD2 | TRBV29-1 | NA | CSVEDSGDPYNEQFF
TRBJ2-1 | TRBD2 | TRBV29-1 | NA | CSVESGTYNEQFF
TRBJ2-4 | TRBD1 | TRBV2 | NA | CASMGQGKNIQYF
TRBJ1-1 | NA | TRBV5-1 | once | CASSDGRGATEAFF
TRBJ2-7 | NA | TRBV27 | NA | CASSGRGEPYEQYF
TRBJ2-7 | NA | TRBV4-1 | few | CASSQGGTYYEQYF
TRBJ2-5 | NA | TRBV7-2 | NA | CASSLGTLYQETQYF
TRBJ2-1 | NA | TRBV7-2 | NA | CASTQSGSYNEQFF
TRBJ1-1 | NA | TRBV4-1 | NA | CASSQVDTEAFF